These 9 T cell receptor beta chains originate from one sample sequenced in a study of read filtering for tumor transcriptome and immune sequencing. From 400 to 450 ng of RNA, a library with molecular barcoded alpha/delta and beta/gamma adaptors was made. From the reads, TCRdb called clonotypes with MiXCR, one entry per CDR3 protein. The sample includes around 130,000 distinct CDR3 sequences, approximately 13% seen only once; the top ten take just under 8.5%. The sequenced sample was a population of CD138-negative cells sorted from bone marrow. The receptors here all came from a donor at least 40 years old with multiple myeloma.

Details on this clonotype: This clone may be a read error of a much larger clone one base away. In this CDR3 the conserved last residue, phenylalanine or tryptophan, is missing, so a read error is likely. The chain links TRBV6-2 or TRBV6-3 to TRBJ2-3; maybe TRBD2 (5 bases). CDR1 is MNHEY and CDR2 is SVGEGT in the germline V gene. The CDR3 runs 16 residues. Trimming stripped 5 bases from V and 4 bases from J, with 19 bases between. The CDR3 DNA is TGTGCCAGCAGTGACTTCGTGCTAGCCCCCGCAGATACGCAGTATTTA. It encodes CASSDFVLAPADTQYL.

This clonotype was seen ten or more times. The chain recombines TRBV29-1 with TRBJ2-3; D is uncertain. V lost 3 bases and J 6 bases, leaving 10 bases between the germline ends. The CDR3 has 12 residues. CDR1 is SQVTM and CDR2 is ANQGSEA in the germline V gene. CDR3 DNA: TGCAGCGTTGACAGGATTAAGGATACGCAGTATTTT. Protein: CSVDRIKDTQYF.

This clonotype was observed at least ten times. The chain carries TRBV29-1 and TRBJ2-7; D is ambiguous. V was clipped by 6 bases and J by 1 base, with 10 bases between them. The CDR3 is 12 residues long. CDR1 is SQVTM and CDR2 is ANQGSEA in the germline V gene. The CDR3: CSVLGSSYEQYF. The CDR3 region has the DNA TGCAGCGTCCTAGGGTCTTCCTACGAGCAGTACTTC.

This clonotype appeared a few times. One end of the junction does not line up with germline, which may come from a read error. This sequence joins TRBV7-2 and TRBJ2-1; D may be TRBD2 (5 bases). The CDR3 runs 16 residues. Germline V gene lookup returns CDR1 SGHTA and CDR2 FQGNSA. CDR3 loop: CASSLTGMRYHNGQFF. As DNA, the CDR3 is TGTGCCAGCAGCTTAACCGGGATGAGATACCACAATGGGCAGTTCTTC.

There are many counts of this clonotype. The gene calls are TRBV19 and TRBJ2-1; D may be TRBD2 (6 bases). This CDR3 has 15 amino acids. Between the trimmed V and J ends, which lost 3 bases and 3 bases, there was a span of 12 bases. Germline V gene lookup returns CDR1 LNHDA and CDR2 SQIVND (reference sequence). The CDR3 nucleotides read TGTGCCAGTAGTATTGGCGGGATTCTCTACAATGAGCAGTTCTTC. Translating gives CASSIGGILYNEQFF.

This clonotype was seen only a few times. V usage is TRBV7-2 and J usage is TRBJ1-5; 7 nucleotides align to TRBD1. Germline V lookup: CDR1 SGHTA, CDR2 FQGNSA. Trimming cost V 3 bases and J 7 bases; bases outside gene matches: 9. The CDR3 sequence is 15 residues long. CDR3 amino acids: CASSFTGDRVQPQHF. DNA of the CDR3: TGTGCCAGCAGCTTCACAGGGGATAGGGTACAGCCCCAGCATTTT.

This clonotype was seen only a few times. V usage is TRBV6-1 and J usage is TRBJ1-2; tentative D call: TRBD1 (6 bases). Deletions cut 6 bases from V and 1 base from J, with 18 bases between. CDR1 is MNHNS and CDR2 is SASEGT in the germline V gene. The CDR3 extends over 16 amino acids. The CDR3 is CASRRGTLLSNYGYTF. The CDR3 DNA reads as TGTGCCAGCAGGAGGGGGACTCTATTGAGTAACTATGGCTACACCTTC.

The table lists this clonotype with many counts. The chain is built from TRBV6-6 and TRBJ1-5; no firm D call. Trimming stripped 2 bases from V and 6 bases from J, with 11 bases between. This CDR3 has 14 residues. Germline V gives CDR1 MNHNY, CDR2 SVGAGI (reference sequence). The CDR3 protein is CASSYGVRGQPQHF. Written as DNA, the CDR3 is TGTGCCAGCAGTTACGGGGTTAGAGGTCAGCCCCAGCATTTT.

The chain links TRBV6-1 to TRBJ2-2; D unresolved. The CDR3 loop spans 15 amino acids. The V gene's germline CDR1 is MNHNS and CDR2 SASEGT. Trimming pared 6 bases from V and 6 bases from J, leaving 17 bases between. CDR3 in DNA: TGTGCCAGCAGAGGACCACCCTCGATCCCCGGGGAGCTGTTTTTT. Its translation: CASRGPPSIPGELFF.